This section outlines one T cell receptor (beta chain) sequence together with its context. Its antigen is unknown. This specimen comes from a study of Ad26.COV2.S vaccination and SARS-CoV-2 variants. Treatment in this sample: around 19 received Ad26.COV2.S at low or high dose, single or two shots; about five received placebo; per-sample allocation not given. Samples analyzed were those drawn on day 63 after the first vaccine or placebo injection. CDR1 is SGHTA, CDR2 FQGNSA, per germline. The ends were cut back, 1 base at V and 4 bases at J, with 10 bases in the middle. This CDR3 is built from 15 residues. Regarding the study as a whole: Across vaccine and placebo recipients, the breadth of non-spike TCRs was similar.

Clones were sequenced by immunoSEQ multiplex PCR, and TCRdb holds only the in-frame ones, with some missing. The table records about 390,000 clones, about 88% of them present only once. The sample in question was peripheral blood, obtained in a trial of Ad26.COV2.S vaccine versus placebo. The gene calls are TRBV7-2 and TRBJ2-2; no definite D call. This TCR was sampled from a person between 18 and 60 years old who received the Ad26.COV2.S COVID-19 vaccine or a placebo. The CDR3 DNA follows: TGTGCCAGCAGCTTAGTGGTTTTCAGCACCGGGGAGCTGTTTTTT. As protein: CASSLVVFSTGELFF.